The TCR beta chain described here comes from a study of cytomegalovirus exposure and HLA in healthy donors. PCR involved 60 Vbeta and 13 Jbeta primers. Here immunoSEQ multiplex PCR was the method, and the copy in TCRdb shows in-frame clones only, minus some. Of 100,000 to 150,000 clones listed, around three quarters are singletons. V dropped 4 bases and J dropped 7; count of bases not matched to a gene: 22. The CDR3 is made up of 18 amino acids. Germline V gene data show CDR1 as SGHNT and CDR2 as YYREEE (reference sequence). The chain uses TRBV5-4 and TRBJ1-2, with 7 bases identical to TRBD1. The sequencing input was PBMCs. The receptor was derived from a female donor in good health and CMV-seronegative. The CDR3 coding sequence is TGTGCCAGCAGCCCGCTAAACCGGGACAGATTTTCTTTATTTGGCTACACCTTC. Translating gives CASSPLNRDRFSLFGYTF. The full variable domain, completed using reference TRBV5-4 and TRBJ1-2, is ETGVTQSPTHLIKTRGQQVTLRCSSQSGHNTVSWYQQALGQGPQFIFQYYREEENGRGNFPPRFSGLQFPNYSSELNVNALELDDSALYLCASSPLNRDRFSLFGYTFGSGTRLTVV.